This T cell receptor beta chain was sequenced for a study of T cells after yellow fever vaccination. Study-level results: Although the secondary response was weaker, it peaked faster, at day 5 versus 15. Once the booster was given, most primary-vaccination clones reappeared, at 95% to 97% for CD4 and around 90% for CD8.

Worth noting for this clonotype: Its antigen is not identified.

Trimming cost V 1 base and J 8 bases, with 14 bases left between them. The CDR3 consists of 15 residues. Germline V gene lookup returns CDR1 LNHDA and CDR2 SQIVND (reference sequence). They built TCR cDNA with 5'RACE template switching, a step that put in a universal primer site and UMIs. TCRdb called the 5' RACE reads again in MiXCR, with one record for every CDR3 protein. The sample contains about 330,000 distinct CDR3 sequences, 8% to 9.5% of which appear only once. This material consisted of PBMCs, taken around 45 days after the first yellow fever vaccination. This clonotype was sampled from a young man who received the YFV17D yellow fever vaccine. The V gene is TRBV19, the J gene TRBJ2-2; a weak D match, TRBD2 (5 bases). The CDR3 DNA reads TGTGCCAGTAGTATAGTTACTACTAGTCAAGGGGAGCTGTTTTTT. Its protein is CASSIVTTSQGELFF.